These T cell receptor beta chains were read from a single sample in a study of shared clonotypes between healthy human individuals. Method: immunoSEQ multiplex PCR; TCRdb's copy keeps in-frame clones and lacks some. The table lists about 460,000 clones, approximately 77% of them singletons. The sample comprised PBMCs. All receptors come from a woman in her thirties or forties in good health. Some clones in this sample may be carry-over from other donors' samples. Both conserved end residues are part of each CDR3. D genes are given only for firm matches.

D,V,J,CDR3,DNA
TRBD2,TRBV10-2,TRBJ2-5,CASKVSGSLGETQYF,TGCGCCAGCAAGGTTAGCGGGAGCTTAGGAGAGACCCAGTACTTC
TRBD1,TRBV5-1,TRBJ2-5,CASSFGQGGLETQYF,TGCGCCAGCAGCTTCGGACAGGGGGGATTGGAGACCCAGTACTTC
-,TRBV5-4,TRBJ1-2,CASSSPDNNYGYTF,TGTGCCAGCAGCTCCCCCGACAACAACTATGGCTACACCTTC
-,TRBV25-1,TRBJ2-3,CASWGEDADTQYF,TGTGCCAGCTGGGGGGAGGACGCAGATACGCAGTATTTT
TRBD1,TRBV28,TRBJ1-1,CASSLTGEVTEAFF,TGTGCCAGCAGTTTAACAGGGGAGGTCACTGAAGCTTTCTTT
TRBD2,TRBV5-1,TRBJ2-7,CASSDPLAGENYEQYF,TGCGCCAGCAGCGATCCCCTAGCGGGAGAAAACTACGAGCAGTACTTC
-,TRBV6-5,TRBJ2-1,CASSRFGGKDEQFF,TGTGCCAGCAGCAGGTTTGGCGGGAAGGATGAGCAGTTCTTC
TRBD2,TRBV19,TRBJ2-3,CASCPSGITDTQYF,TGTGCCAGTTGTCCTAGCGGGATCACAGATACGCAGTATTTT
TRBD1,TRBV10-3,TRBJ1-1,CAIGTQGGTEAFF,TGTGCCATCGGGACCCAGGGGGGAACTGAAGCTTTCTTT
TRBD2,TRBV19,TRBJ2-3,CASSVTSTGGGSTQYF,TGTGCCAGTAGTGTCACTTCGACGGGGGGAGGGTCTACGCAGTATTTT
-,TRBV9,TRBJ2-1,CASSSREFEQFF,TGTGCCAGCAGCTCTCGGGAGTTTGAGCAGTTCTTC
-,TRBV5-8,TRBJ2-7,CASRGRGLDEQYF,TGTGCCAGCAGGGGTAGGGGTCTCGACGAGCAGTACTTC